One TCR beta chain is described in this entry. Its antigen is not identified. The sample belongs to a study of CXCR3-negative and CXCR3-positive naive CD8 T cells. The study, taken as a whole, reports: CXCR3-positive naive cells had TRB CDR3s that were more hydrophobic than CXCR3-negative naive cells had. In both naive subsets diversity was comparably high, whereas memory CD8+ cells showed much lower diversity.

CDR3 length: 18 amino acids. Looked up from germline, CDR1 is SGHVS and CDR2 is FNYEAQ. UMI-labeled 5' RACE yielded the TRB cDNA libraries. TCRdb reprocessed the 5' RACE reads and keeps a single row for each CDR3 protein, giving no DNA. This sample's clone table lists about 62,000 distinct CDR3 sequences. This TCR came from a human donor in good health. Some clones in this sample may be carry-over from other donors' samples. V usage is TRBV7-6 and J usage is TRBJ2-7; TCRdb designates TRBD2, a call that cannot be tested without DNA. The material sequenced was naive CXCR3- CD8+ T cells from blood. Subset noted: CD45RO-CCR7+CD27+CD95- naive CD8+ T cells lacking CXCR3 (TNR3-). The CDR3 sequence is CASSLGLGTTGGAYEQYF.